This entry concerns a single TCR beta chain. Antigen unknown. The data were taken from a study of T cell responses to AZD1222 COVID-19 vaccine. General study points: White British ancestry dominated among donors, who included more females, and clonal diversity was possibly underestimated. In the spike-specific TCR repertoire, nearly half reportedly target unmutated variant regions.

The length of the CDR3 is 13 residues. Germline values: CDR1 SEHNR, CDR2 FQNEAQ (reference sequence). V was shortened by 5 bases and J by 8 bases, with 15 bases between the two germline ends. The repertoire was sequenced with immunoSEQ multiplex PCR; TCRdb's copy has only in-frame clones and lacks some. The data contain about 120,000 clones, roughly 88% of them singletons. The clonotype originates from an adult in good health. This sample comprised peripheral blood, obtained on day 0 of AZD1222 vaccination. The rearrangement uses TRBV7-9 and TRBJ1-1; D is undetermined. The CDR3, as DNA: TGTGCCAGCAGCCGCCCGGACGGGAAAGAAGCTTTCTTT. This sequence encodes CASSRPDGKEAFF.